Below, one TCR beta chain is given with its context. TCRdb passed the 5' RACE reads through MiXCR, listing each CDR3 protein once. The sample includes around 250,000 distinct CDR3 sequences, roughly 13% of them seen just once. Germline values: CDR1 DFQATT, CDR2 SNEGSKA (reference sequence). The CDR3 has 11 amino acids. V was cut by 7 bases and J by 8 bases, with 13 bases left in between. This record comes from a study of identical twins. These data were also filed under a second study, of yellow fever vaccine responses in identical twins.

This clonotype was obtained from a woman in her late teens or twenties in good health. Sequencing was done on a sample of memory (CD45RO+) T cells sorted from blood. The chain links TRBV20-1 to TRBJ2-3; D is unclear. For the CDR3, the DNA is TGCAGTGAAATGAAGGGATCTACGCAGTATTTT. This sequence encodes CSEMKGSTQYF.